What follows are 7 T cell receptor beta chains derived from one specimen sequenced in a study of blood T cell repertoires in COVID-19. Repertoires were generated with immunoSEQ multiplex PCR, while TCRdb's copy carries only in-frame clones and drops some. Of fewer than 200,000 clones listed, about 70% are singletons. The specimen was peripheral blood. The receptors come from a woman aged 45-60 years with active or convalescent COVID-19.

This clone was seen more than once but under ten times. The V call is TRBV30, the J call TRBJ1-3; D is unresolved. Germline CDR1 is GTSNPN and CDR2 is SVGIG (reference sequence). This CDR3 spans 13 amino acids. The V and J ends lost 4 bases and 9 bases respectively, with 16 bases between them. In DNA form, the CDR3 reads TGTGCCTGGAAACAACAGACCGTCGGCACCATATATTTT. Its protein product is CAWKQQTVGTIYF.

V usage is TRBV5-1 and J usage is TRBJ2-3; 7 nucleotides line up with TRBD1. V lost 4 bases to trimming and J lost 3 bases; unmatched junction nucleotides: 2. Germline V gene lookup returns CDR1 SGHRS and CDR2 YFSETQ. CDR3 length equals 13 residues. CDR3 region: CASSKDRTDTQYF. The CDR3 DNA follows: TGCGCCAGCAGCAAGGACAGGACAGATACGCAGTATTTT.

Many counts were recorded for this clone. The V and J genes are TRBV19 and TRBJ1-1, with a weak D call TRBD1 (5 bases). The V end lost 6 bases, the J end lost 4 bases, and 12 bases lay between the germline ends. The CDR3 totals 13 residues. Germline loops: CDR1 LNHDA, CDR2 SQIVND (reference sequence). The CDR3 DNA sequence: TGTGCCAGTAGGCCGGGGGGGGTCACTGAAGCTTTCTTT. Its protein is CASRPGGVTEAFF.

V is TRBV5-1 and J is TRBJ1-1; unclear D gene. In germline, CDR1 is SGHRS, CDR2 YFSETQ. This CDR3 is 14 amino acids long. V lost 1 base to trimming and J lost 2 bases, with 9 bases between them. The CDR3: CASSLYRDNTEAFF. CDR3 nucleotide sequence: TGCGCCAGCAGCTTGTACAGAGACAACACTGAAGCTTTCTTT.

V and J are TRBV3-1 (or the pseudogene TRBV3-2) and TRBJ2-7; 8 nucleotides align to TRBD2. After removal of 0 bases from V and 0 bases from J, the junction contained 7 bases not matched to a gene. This CDR3 is 17 amino acids long. Germline CDR1 is LGHDT and CDR2 is YNNKEL (reference sequence). The CDR3 reads CASSQEPLAGISYEQYF. The CDR3 nucleotides read TGTGCCAGCAGCCAAGAACCCCTAGCGGGTATCTCCTACGAGCAGTACTTC.

The gene calls are TRBV10-3 and TRBJ1-1; no clear D gene. V was pared by 1 base and J by 0 bases, with 6 bases between. Germline CDR1 ENHRY, CDR2 SYGVKD. This CDR3 is built from 14 residues. As DNA, the CDR3 is TGTGCCATCAGTGAGTATAGTGTGAACACTGAAGCTTTCTTT. It is translated as CAISEYSVNTEAFF.

The V call is TRBV25-1, the J call TRBJ2-7; tentative D call: TRBD2 (5 bases). This CDR3 comprises 11 residues. CDR1 is MGHDK, CDR2 SYGVNS, per germline. V lost 4 bases and J 6 bases, leaving 7 bases between the germline ends. The CDR3 nucleotides read TGTGCCAGCAGTGCGGGGTCCGAGCAGTACTTC. The encoded protein is CASSAGSEQYF.